The 5 T cell receptor beta chains listed next were all sequenced from one sample in a study of T cell changes during pregnancy in multiple sclerosis. The table came from immunoSEQ multiplex PCR; TCRdb's copy has only in-frame clones and leaves some out. The data contain around 65,000 clones, around 93% of them singletons. The sample here was peripheral blood, taken in the second trimester of pregnancy. These receptors all stem from a female donor in good health, enrolled as a control in a pregnancy study.

V is TRBV9 and J is TRBJ2-2; perhaps TRBD2 as D (6 bases). The V end lost 2 bases, the J end lost 4 bases, and 15 bases lay between the germline ends. CDR1 is SGDLS, CDR2 YYNGEE, per germline. This CDR3 spans 16 amino acids. This chain's CDR3 is CASSVGGWGGTGELFF. The CDR3 DNA reads as TGTGCCAGCAGCGTGGGGGGATGGGGCGGCACCGGGGAGCTGTTTTTT.

The rearrangement uses TRBV5-1 and TRBJ2-7; maybe TRBD1 (6 bases). V gave up 4 bases and J gave up 3 bases, with 14 bases separating them. This CDR3 is built from 14 residues. Looked up from germline, CDR1 is SGHRS and CDR2 is YFSETQ. CDR3 nucleotide sequence: TGCGCCAGCAGCCTGGGGACACCGATCTACGAGCAGTACTTC. Translated: CASSLGTPIYEQYF.

The chain links TRBV7-9 to TRBJ2-3; 11 bases map to TRBD2. In germline, CDR1 is SEHNR, CDR2 FQNEAQ (reference sequence). CDR3 length: 16 residues. Trimming cost V 3 bases and J 3 bases; bases outside gene matches: 5. The CDR3 is CASSLGLAAGTDTQYF. In DNA form, the CDR3 reads TGTGCCAGCAGCTTGGGACTAGCGGCCGGGACAGATACGCAGTATTTT.

V gene TRBV18 combines with J gene TRBJ2-6; TRBD2 matches 8 bases. The junction had 8 bases not matched to a gene; V was cut back by 0 bases and J by 1 base. In germline, CDR1 is KGHSH, CDR2 LQKENI. CDR3 length: 19 amino acids. This chain's CDR3 is CASSPPRGVSTSGANVLTF. As DNA, the CDR3 is TGTGCCAGCTCACCACCGCGGGGGGTATCAACATCTGGGGCCAACGTCCTGACTTTC.

The chain joins TRBV18 to TRBJ2-7; D might be TRBD1 (6 bases). The germline V gene encodes CDR1 KGHSH and CDR2 LQKENI. This CDR3 region has 16 residues. V was pared by 3 bases and J by 3 bases, with 18 bases between. The CDR3 is CASSPVAGTIHYEQYF. The CDR3 DNA is TGTGCCAGCTCACCTGTTGCCGGGACAATTCACTACGAGCAGTACTTC.